This TCR beta chain was identified during a study of T cell repertoires in cytomegalovirus infection. Study-wide background: The study used recently identified HLA-C-restricted and well-studied HLA-B-restricted CMV epitopes. Public TCR beta signatures indicated both CMV infection and matching HLA type. Regarding the study as a whole: HLA-C-restricted CMV-specific TCR beta clonotypes prevailed in the ex vivo response.

CDR3 size: 15 residues. The V gene's germline CDR1 is SGHTA and CDR2 FQGNSA. Notes on this clonotype: Its antigen is unknown. A clone one base away is much larger, so this may be a read error.

MiXCR, run by TCRdb on the reads, gives a single entry per CDR3 protein. The sample comprises about 110,000 distinct CDR3 sequences, approximately 28% of which are singletons, and roughly three quarters rests with the top ten. The J gene is TRBJ2-2, the V gene TRBV7-2; D may be TRBD1 or TRBD2 (5 bases each). The TCR originated in a human donor in good health (CMV status not recorded). Some clones in this sample may be carry-over from other donors' samples. The specimen comprised CD8+ T cells from cultured PBMCs, sampled from culture after CMV antigen stimulation. For the CDR3, the DNA is TGTGCCAACAGCTTAGAGGGGCCATACACCGGGGAGCTGTTTTTT. Translation: CANSLEGPYTGELFF.